Presented here are 18 T cell receptor beta chains from one specimen sequenced in a study of Graves' ophthalmopathy and Graves' hyperthyroidism. Scientists amplified the TCR beta CDR3 regions from RNA transcripts. The first round was an RT-PCR with HTBI primers, and the second round was a multiplex PCR. TCRdb independently ran MiXCR on the multiplex PCR reads; one entry per CDR3 protein. The repertoire consists of roughly 400,000 distinct CDR3 sequences, with around 17% occurring once and the leading ten covering 1.5% to 2%. Input material: peripheral blood. The receptor source for this set is a woman in her late teens or twenties with Graves' ophthalmopathy.

At least ten counts were recorded for this clonotype. CDR3: CASSLALAGEQYF. In nucleotides, the CDR3 is TGTGCCAGCAGCTTGGCCCTAGCGGGAGAGCAGTACTTC. The V gene is TRBV7-2, the J gene TRBJ2-7, with TRBD2 matching 9 bases. With V trimmed by 3 bases and J by 7 bases, 4 bases remained unmatched. This CDR3 region has 13 residues. Germline V lookup: CDR1 SGHTA, CDR2 FQGNSA.

The sample holds many counts of this clonotype. The chain uses TRBV6-2 or TRBV6-3 and TRBJ2-7; 10 nucleotides match TRBD2. The CDR3 has 18 residues. CDR1 and CDR2 (germline): MNHEY, SVGEGT. J gave up 2 bases and V 1 base, and 11 bases lay outside the gene matches. CDR3 protein: CASSYYAWTSGSPYEQYF. CDR3 sequence (DNA): TGTGCCAGCAGTTACTACGCGTGGACTAGCGGTTCCCCCTACGAGCAGTACTTC.

Only a few counts were recorded for this clonotype. The V and J genes are TRBV5-1 and TRBJ2-4; 9 positions agree with TRBD1. The V gene end was trimmed by 5 bases and the J gene end by 3 bases; junction bases not matched to a gene: 3. Looked up from germline, CDR1 is SGHRS and CDR2 is YFSETQ. This CDR3 region has 14 residues. The CDR3 coding sequence is TGCGCCAGCAGTTGGGACAGGGACAAAAACATTCAGTACTTC. This sequence encodes CASSWDRDKNIQYF.

This clonotype was observed at least ten times. This chain links TRBV5-6 with TRBJ1-5; no definite D call. The V end was cut by 4 bases, the J end by 4 bases, with 15 bases between. This CDR3 spans 15 amino acids. The V gene's germline CDR1 is SGHDT and CDR2 YYEEEE. The CDR3 coding sequence is TGTGCCAGCAGCCCCTGGGTGGAAAATAATCAGCCCCAGCATTTT. Translated, it gives CASSPWVENNQPQHF.

The rearrangement uses TRBV4-1 and TRBJ2-7, with a possible D match to TRBD1 (5 bases). This CDR3 is built from 17 residues. Trimming stripped 1 base from V and 2 bases from J, with 18 bases between. Germline CDR1 and CDR2: MGHRA and YSYEKL. CDR3 loop: CASSQGIGIRTPYEQYF. The CDR3 nucleotides read TGCGCCAGCAGCCAAGGGATAGGGATCAGGACACCCTACGAGCAGTACTTC.

The rearrangement uses TRBV27 and TRBJ2-2; 7 bases match TRBD2. The trim removed 8 bases at V and 2 bases at J, leaving 2 bases unmatched. This CDR3 has 13 residues. Per the germline V gene, CDR1 is MNHEY and CDR2 is SMNVEV (reference sequence). The DNA of the CDR3 is TGTGCCAGCGGGACTACCAACACCGGGGAGCTGTTTTTT. The encoded protein is CASGTTNTGELFF.

This clonotype was recorded at least ten times. V is TRBV12-3 or TRBV12-4 and J is TRBJ1-1; D possibly corresponds to TRBD1 (6 bases). Trimming left V 3 bases short and J 6 bases short, with 11 bases between. The CDR3 is 13 residues long. Here the CDR3 DNA reads TGTGCCAGCAGTTTCTCGGGGGGCTCTGAAGCTTTCTTT. This gives the protein CASSFSGGSEAFF.

In this sample, this clonotype turned up many times. The chain couples TRBV9 to TRBJ1-5; D may be TRBD1 (6 bases). From germline, CDR1 is SGDLS and CDR2 YYNGEE. V shed 0 bases and J shed 4 bases, with 11 bases lying between them. The CDR3 loop spans 15 amino acids. The CDR3 bases are TGTGCCAGCAGCGTAGATGGACAGATGAATCAGCCCCAGCATTTT. This encodes CASSVDGQMNQPQHF.

For the CDR3, the DNA is TGTGCCAGCAGCCCCAGTGGTGGGGGTGGCGGCTACACCTTC. The encoded protein is CASSPSGGGGGYTF. The rearrangement uses TRBV6-1 and TRBJ1-2, with a weak D call TRBD1 (5 bases). Between the trimmed V and J ends, which lost 6 bases and 8 bases, there was a span of 19 bases. Germline V gives CDR1 MNHNS, CDR2 SASEGT. This CDR3 contains 14 residues.

In DNA, the CDR3 is TGTGCCAGCAGTCCAAGACAGGGGATTAGGTCACCCCTCCACTTT. Protein product: CASSPRQGIRSPLHF. V gene TRBV7-2 combines with J gene TRBJ1-6; 8 bases are shared with TRBD1. The CDR3 is 15 amino acids. The J segment lost 10 bases and the V segment lost 6 bases, leaving 11 bases of the junction unmatched. The germline gives CDR1 SGHTA, CDR2 FQGNSA.

The rearrangement links TRBV7-3 to TRBJ2-5; D is undetermined. The CDR3 extends over 12 amino acids. The germline V and J ends were trimmed by 2 bases and 8 bases, with 9 bases remaining between them. Germline CDR1 and CDR2: SGHTA and FQGTGA. CDR3 region: CASSLDDLTQYF. For the CDR3, the DNA is TGTGCCAGCAGCTTAGATGACCTTACCCAGTACTTC. Full variable domain (rest looked up from reference TRBV7-3 and TRBJ2-5): GAGVSQTPSNKVTEKGKYVELRCDPISGHTALYWYRQSLGQGPEFLIYFQGTGAADDSGLPNDRFFAVRPEGSVSTLKIQRTERGDSAVYLCASSLDDLTQYFGPGTRLLVL.

This clonotype has a count of ten or more. This chain connects TRBV30 to TRBJ1-5; no firm D call. The CDR3 length is 15 residues. The V gene's germline CDR1 is GTSNPN and CDR2 SVGIG (reference sequence). The V end was cut by 2 bases, the J end by 1 base, with 12 bases between. Written as DNA, the CDR3 is TGTGCCTGGAGTTCCGAAGCTTCGAGCAATCAGCCCCAGCATTTT. Its protein product is CAWSSEASSNQPQHF.

This clonotype was recorded at least ten times. The V and J genes are TRBV30 and TRBJ2-7, with 10 bases fitting TRBD2. CDR1 is GTSNPN and CDR2 is SVGIG in the germline V gene (reference sequence). This CDR3 is 14 amino acids long. The J segment lost 7 bases and the V segment lost 6 bases, leaving 12 bases of the junction unmatched. The CDR3 reads CACYTSGDRGEQYF. CDR3 bases: TGTGCCTGCTATACTAGCGGGGACCGAGGAGAGCAGTACTTC. Full variable domain (outside the CDR3, taken from reference TRBV30 and TRBJ2-7): SQTIHQWPATLVQPVGSPLSLECTVEGTSNPNLYWYRQAAGRGLQLLFYSVGIGQISSEVPQNLSASRPQDRQFILSSKKLLLSDSGFYLCACYTSGDRGEQYFGPGTRLTVT.

The chain is built from TRBV6-2 or TRBV6-3 and TRBJ1-2, with D unclear. V was trimmed by 0 bases and J by 3 bases, leaving 17 bases between them. Germline V gene sequence: CDR1 MNHEY, CDR2 SVGEGT. This CDR3 contains 17 residues. The CDR3 DNA sequence: TGTGCCAGCAGTTACTCGAACCAAGCTGAGACGGACTATGGCTACACCTTC. This translates into CASSYSNQAETDYGYTF.

The table lists this clonotype with many counts. The junction differs from germline at one of its ends, possibly a read error. This chain joins TRBV7-2 and TRBJ1-5; possible D gene TRBD1, 6 bases. The germline CDR1 and CDR2 sequences are SGHTA and FQGNSA. The CDR3 loop spans 13 amino acids. In nucleotides, the CDR3 is TGTGCCAGCAGTTTAGGAAGGGGGCAGCCCCAGCATTTT. Translated: CASSLGRGQPQHF.

There are many counts of this clonotype. This sequence joins TRBV7-8 and TRBJ2-2; weak D call: TRBD2 (5 bases). V gave up 2 bases and J gave up 0 bases, with 19 bases separating them. The length of the CDR3 is 19 residues. Germline CDR1 and CDR2: SGHVS and FQNEAQ. The CDR3 nucleotides read TGTGCCAGCAGCTTATTGAGGCTAGCCACCCTATCGAACACCGGGGAGCTGTTTTTT. Protein sequence: CASSLLRLATLSNTGELFF. Full variable domain (remainder filled in from reference TRBV7-8 and TRBJ2-2): GAGVSQSPRYKVAKRGQDVALRCDPISGHVSLFWYQQALGQGPEFLTYFQNEAQLDKSGLPSDRFFAERPEGSVSTLKIQRTQQEDSAVYLCASSLLRLATLSNTGELFFGEGSRLTVL.

The rearrangement links TRBV12-3 or TRBV12-4 to TRBJ1-2; 7 nucleotides match TRBD1. The junction had 7 bases not matched to a gene; V was cut back by 6 bases and J by 3 bases. This CDR3 has 14 residues. The CDR3 is CASSPGTVDYGYTF. The CDR3 region has the DNA TGTGCCAGCAGCCCCGGGACAGTAGACTATGGCTACACCTTC.

This clonotype was seen ten or more times. V is TRBV2 and J is TRBJ1-6; a possible D gene is TRBD1 (6 bases). This CDR3 spans 14 amino acids. Germline CDR1 SNHLY, CDR2 FYNNEI. Trimming cost V 2 bases and J 9 bases, with 11 bases left between them. CDR3 loop: CASSEQGSRSPLHF. The CDR3 coding sequence is TGTGCCAGCAGTGAACAGGGGTCCCGTTCACCCCTCCACTTT. The variable domain in full, with the rest retrieved from reference TRBV2 and TRBJ1-6, is EPEVTQTPSHQVTQMGQEVILRCVPISNHLYFYWYRQILGQKVEFLVSFYNNEISEKSEIFDDQFSVERPDGSNFTLKIRSTKLEDSAMYFCASSEQGSRSPLHFGNGTRLTVT.